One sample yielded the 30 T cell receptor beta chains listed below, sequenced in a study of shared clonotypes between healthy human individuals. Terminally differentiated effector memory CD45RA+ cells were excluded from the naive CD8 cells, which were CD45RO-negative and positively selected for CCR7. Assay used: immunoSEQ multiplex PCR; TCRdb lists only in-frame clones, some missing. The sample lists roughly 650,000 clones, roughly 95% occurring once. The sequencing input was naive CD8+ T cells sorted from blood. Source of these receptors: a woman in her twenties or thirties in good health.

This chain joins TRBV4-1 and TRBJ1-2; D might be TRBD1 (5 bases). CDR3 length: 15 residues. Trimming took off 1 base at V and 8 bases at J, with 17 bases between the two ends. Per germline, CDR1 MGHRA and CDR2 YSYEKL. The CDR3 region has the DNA TGCGCCAGCAGCCAAGGCCCGGGTTTTTCAGGGGGCTACACCTTC. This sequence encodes CASSQGPGFSGGYTF.

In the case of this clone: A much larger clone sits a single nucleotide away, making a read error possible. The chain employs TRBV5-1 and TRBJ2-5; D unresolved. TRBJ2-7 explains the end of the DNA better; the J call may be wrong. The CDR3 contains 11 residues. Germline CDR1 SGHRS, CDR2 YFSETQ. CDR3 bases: TGCGCCAGCAGCTTGCGCTACGAGCAGTACTTC. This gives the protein CASSLRYEQYF.

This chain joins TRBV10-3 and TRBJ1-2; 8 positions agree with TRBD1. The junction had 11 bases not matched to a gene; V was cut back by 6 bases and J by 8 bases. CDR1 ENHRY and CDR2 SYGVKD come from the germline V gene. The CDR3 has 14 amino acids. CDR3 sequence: CAIRPAGGARGYTF. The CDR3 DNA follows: TGTGCCATCAGGCCCGCAGGGGGCGCGAGGGGCTACACCTTC.

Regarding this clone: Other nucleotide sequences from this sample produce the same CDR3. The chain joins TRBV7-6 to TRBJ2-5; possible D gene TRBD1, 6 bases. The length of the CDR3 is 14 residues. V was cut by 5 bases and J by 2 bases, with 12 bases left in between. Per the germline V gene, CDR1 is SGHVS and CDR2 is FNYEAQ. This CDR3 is CASSPDRSQETQYF. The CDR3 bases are TGTGCCAGCAGCCCGGACAGATCTCAAGAGACCCAGTACTTC.

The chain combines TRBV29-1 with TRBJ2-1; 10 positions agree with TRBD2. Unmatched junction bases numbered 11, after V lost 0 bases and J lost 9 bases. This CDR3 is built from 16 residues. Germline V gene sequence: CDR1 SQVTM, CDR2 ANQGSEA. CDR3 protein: CSVEDSGLAGELEQFF. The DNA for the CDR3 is TGCAGCGTTGAAGATTCGGGCCTAGCGGGAGAGCTTGAGCAGTTCTTC.

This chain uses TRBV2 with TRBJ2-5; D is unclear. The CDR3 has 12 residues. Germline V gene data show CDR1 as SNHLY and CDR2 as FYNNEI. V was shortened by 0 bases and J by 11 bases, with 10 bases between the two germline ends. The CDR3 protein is CASSEASRQQYF. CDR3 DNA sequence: TGTGCCAGCAGTGAAGCTAGCCGCCAGCAGTACTTC.

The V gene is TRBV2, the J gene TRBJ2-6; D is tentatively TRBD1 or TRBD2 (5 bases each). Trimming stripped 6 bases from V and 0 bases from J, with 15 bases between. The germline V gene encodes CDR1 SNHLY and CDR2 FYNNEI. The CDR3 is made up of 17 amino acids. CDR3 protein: CASSEWDGDSGANVLTF. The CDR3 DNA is TGTGCCAGCAGCGAATGGGACGGAGACTCTGGGGCCAACGTCCTGACTTTC.

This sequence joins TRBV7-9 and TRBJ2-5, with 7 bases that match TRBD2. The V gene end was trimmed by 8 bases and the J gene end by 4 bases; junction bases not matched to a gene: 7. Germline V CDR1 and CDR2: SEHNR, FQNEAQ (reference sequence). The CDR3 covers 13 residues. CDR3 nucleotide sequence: TGTGCCAGCTGGGGGGAGGGGCCAGAGACCCAGTACTTC. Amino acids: CASWGEGPETQYF.

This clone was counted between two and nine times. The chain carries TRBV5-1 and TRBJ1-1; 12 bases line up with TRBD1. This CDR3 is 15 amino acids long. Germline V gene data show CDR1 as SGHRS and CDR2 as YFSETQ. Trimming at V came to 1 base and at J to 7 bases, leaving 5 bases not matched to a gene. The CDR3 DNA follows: TGCGCCAGCAGCTTGAAGGGACAGGGGGCTCTTGAAGCTTTCTTT. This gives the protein CASSLKGQGALEAFF. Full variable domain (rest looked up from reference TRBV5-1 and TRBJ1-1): KAGVTQTPRYLIKTRGQQVTLSCSPISGHRSVSWYQQTPGQGLQFLFEYFSETQRNKGNFPGRFSGRQFSNSRSEMNVSTLELGDSALYLCASSLKGQGALEAFFGQGTRLTVV.

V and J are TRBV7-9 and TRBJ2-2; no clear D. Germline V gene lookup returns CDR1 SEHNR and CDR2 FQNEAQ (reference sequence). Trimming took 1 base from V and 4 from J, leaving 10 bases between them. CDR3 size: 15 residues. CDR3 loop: CASSLVGRTTGELFF. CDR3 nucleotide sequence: TGTGCCAGCAGCTTAGTAGGACGCACCACCGGGGAGCTGTTTTTT.

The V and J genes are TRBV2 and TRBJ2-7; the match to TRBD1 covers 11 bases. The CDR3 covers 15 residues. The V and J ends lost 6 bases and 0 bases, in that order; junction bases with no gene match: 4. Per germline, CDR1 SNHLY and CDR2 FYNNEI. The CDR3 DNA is TGTGCCAGCAGGGCGGGGACAGGGGGCTCCTACGAGCAGTACTTC. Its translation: CASRAGTGGSYEQYF.

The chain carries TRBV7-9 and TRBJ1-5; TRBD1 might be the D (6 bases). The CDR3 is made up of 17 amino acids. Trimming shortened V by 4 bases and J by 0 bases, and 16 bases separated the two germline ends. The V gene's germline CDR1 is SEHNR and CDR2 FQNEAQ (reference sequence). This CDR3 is CASSSDRLDYSNQPQHF. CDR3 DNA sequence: TGTGCCAGCAGCTCCGACAGGTTGGACTATAGCAATCAGCCCCAGCATTTT.

For the CDR3, the DNA is TGCGCCAGCAGCCAAGTATCAGGGGCTGGAAACACCATATATTTT. Translation: CASSQVSGAGNTIYF. The chain couples TRBV4-1 to TRBJ1-3; D might be TRBD1 (6 bases). CDR1 is MGHRA, CDR2 YSYEKL, per germline. Deletions cut 1 base from V and 2 bases from J, with 9 bases between. The CDR3 is 15 residues long.

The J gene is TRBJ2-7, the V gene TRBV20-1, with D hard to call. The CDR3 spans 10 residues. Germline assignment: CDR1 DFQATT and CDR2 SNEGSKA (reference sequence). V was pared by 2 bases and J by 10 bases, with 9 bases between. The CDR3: CSARSQVQYF. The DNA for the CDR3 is TGCAGTGCTAGATCGCAGGTTCAGTACTTC.

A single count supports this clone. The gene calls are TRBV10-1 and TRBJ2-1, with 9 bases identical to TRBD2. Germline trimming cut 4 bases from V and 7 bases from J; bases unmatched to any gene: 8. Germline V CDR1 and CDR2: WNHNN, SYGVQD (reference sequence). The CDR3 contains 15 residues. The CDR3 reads CASSGPPSGTNEQFF. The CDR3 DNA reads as TGCGCCAGCAGTGGACCGCCTAGCGGGACGAATGAGCAGTTCTTC.

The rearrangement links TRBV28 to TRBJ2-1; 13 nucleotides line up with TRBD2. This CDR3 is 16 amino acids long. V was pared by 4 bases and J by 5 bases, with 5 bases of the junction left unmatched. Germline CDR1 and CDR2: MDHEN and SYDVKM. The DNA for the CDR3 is TGTGCCAGCAGTTCTTTACTAGCGGGAGGGCACAATGAGCAGTTCTTC. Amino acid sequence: CASSSLLAGGHNEQFF.

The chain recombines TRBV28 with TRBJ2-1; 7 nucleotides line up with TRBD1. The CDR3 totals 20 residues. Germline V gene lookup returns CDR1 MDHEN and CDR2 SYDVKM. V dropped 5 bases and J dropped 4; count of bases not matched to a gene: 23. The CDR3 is CASSLTLTGDIGRKYNEQFF. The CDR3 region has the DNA TGTGCCAGCAGTCTGACACTCACAGGGGACATCGGCCGTAAATACAATGAGCAGTTCTTC.

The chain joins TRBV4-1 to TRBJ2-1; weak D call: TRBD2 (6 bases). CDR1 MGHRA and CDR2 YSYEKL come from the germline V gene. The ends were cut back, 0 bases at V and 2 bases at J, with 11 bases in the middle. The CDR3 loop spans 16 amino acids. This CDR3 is CASSQEGGTPYNEQFF. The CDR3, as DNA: TGCGCCAGCAGCCAAGAAGGCGGGACCCCCTACAATGAGCAGTTCTTC.

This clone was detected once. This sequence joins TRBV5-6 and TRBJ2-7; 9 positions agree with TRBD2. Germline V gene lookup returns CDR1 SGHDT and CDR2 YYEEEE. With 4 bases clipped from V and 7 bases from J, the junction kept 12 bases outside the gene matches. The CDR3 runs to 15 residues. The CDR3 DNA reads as TGTGCCAGCAGCCCGGAGGTAGCGGGAGCGGTAGAGCAGTACTTC. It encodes CASSPEVAGAVEQYF.

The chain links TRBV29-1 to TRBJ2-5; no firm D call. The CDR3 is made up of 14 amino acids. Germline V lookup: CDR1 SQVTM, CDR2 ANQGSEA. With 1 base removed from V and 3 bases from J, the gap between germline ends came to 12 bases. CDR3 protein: CSVEGGWAEETQYF. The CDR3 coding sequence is TGCAGCGTTGAAGGGGGATGGGCGGAAGAGACCCAGTACTTC.

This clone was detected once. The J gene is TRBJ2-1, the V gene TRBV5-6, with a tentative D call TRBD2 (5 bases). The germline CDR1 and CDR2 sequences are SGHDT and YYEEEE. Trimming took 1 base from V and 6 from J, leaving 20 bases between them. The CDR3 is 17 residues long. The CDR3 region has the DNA TGTGCCAGCAGCTTGTGGCACCCCGGGAAAGCCGGCAATGAGCAGTTCTTC. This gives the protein CASSLWHPGKAGNEQFF.

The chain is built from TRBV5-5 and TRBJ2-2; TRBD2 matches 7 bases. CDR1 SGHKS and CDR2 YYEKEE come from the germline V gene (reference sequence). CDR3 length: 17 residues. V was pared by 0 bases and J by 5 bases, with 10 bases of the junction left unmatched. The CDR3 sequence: CASSLVRSGIGTGELFF. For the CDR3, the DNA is TGTGCCAGCAGCTTGGTGCGGAGCGGGATCGGGACCGGGGAGCTGTTTTTT.

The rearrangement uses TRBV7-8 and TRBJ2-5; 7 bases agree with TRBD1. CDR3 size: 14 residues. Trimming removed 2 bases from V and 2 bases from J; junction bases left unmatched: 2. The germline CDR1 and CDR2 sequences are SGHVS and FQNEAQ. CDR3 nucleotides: TGTGCCAGCAGCTTATACAGGGGACAAGAGACCCAGTACTTC. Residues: CASSLYRGQETQYF.

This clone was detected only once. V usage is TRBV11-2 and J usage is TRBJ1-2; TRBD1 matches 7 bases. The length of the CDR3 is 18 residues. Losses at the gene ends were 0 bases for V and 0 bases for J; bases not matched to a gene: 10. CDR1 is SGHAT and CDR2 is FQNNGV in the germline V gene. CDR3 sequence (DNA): TGTGCCAGCAGCTTAGACCCCCCGACAGGGTCAGCTAACTATGGCTACACCTTC. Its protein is CASSLDPPTGSANYGYTF.

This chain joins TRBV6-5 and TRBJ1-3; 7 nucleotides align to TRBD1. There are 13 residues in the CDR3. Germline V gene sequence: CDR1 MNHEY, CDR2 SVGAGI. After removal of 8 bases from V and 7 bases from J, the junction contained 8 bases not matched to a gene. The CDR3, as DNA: TGTGCCAGCGGGACAGCTCAAGGGAACACCATATATTTT. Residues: CASGTAQGNTIYF.

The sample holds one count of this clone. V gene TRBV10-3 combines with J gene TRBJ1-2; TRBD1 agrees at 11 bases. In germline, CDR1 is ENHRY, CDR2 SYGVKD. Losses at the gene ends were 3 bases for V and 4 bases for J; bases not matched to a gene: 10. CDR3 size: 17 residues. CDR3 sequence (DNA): TGTGCCATCAGTGAAAACGTGGGACAGGGGGTAGGCTATGGCTACACCTTC. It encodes CAISENVGQGVGYGYTF.

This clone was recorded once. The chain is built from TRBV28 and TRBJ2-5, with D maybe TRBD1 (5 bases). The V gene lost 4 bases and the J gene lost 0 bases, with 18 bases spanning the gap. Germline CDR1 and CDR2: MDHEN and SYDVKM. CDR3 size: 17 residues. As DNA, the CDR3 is TGTGCCAGCAGTTCCTCCCCCCCGACAGACTACCAAGAGACCCAGTACTTC. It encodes CASSSSPPTDYQETQYF.

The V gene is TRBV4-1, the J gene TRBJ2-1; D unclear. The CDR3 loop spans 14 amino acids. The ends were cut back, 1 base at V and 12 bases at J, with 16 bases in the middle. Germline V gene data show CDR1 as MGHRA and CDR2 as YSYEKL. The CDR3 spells CASSQGPLLSGQFF. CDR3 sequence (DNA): TGCGCCAGCAGCCAAGGTCCCTTATTAAGTGGGCAGTTCTTC.

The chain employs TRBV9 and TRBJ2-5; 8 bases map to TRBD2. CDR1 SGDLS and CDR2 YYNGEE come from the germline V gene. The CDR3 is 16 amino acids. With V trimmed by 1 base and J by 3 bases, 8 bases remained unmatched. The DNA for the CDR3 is TGTGCCAGCAGCGTATGGGCGGGAGGAGCCAAAGAGACCCAGTACTTC. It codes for CASSVWAGGAKETQYF.

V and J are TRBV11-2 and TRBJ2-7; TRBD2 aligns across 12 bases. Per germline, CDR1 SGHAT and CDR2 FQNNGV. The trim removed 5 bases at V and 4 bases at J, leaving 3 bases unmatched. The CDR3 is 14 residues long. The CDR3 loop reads CASSPGLAGYEQYF. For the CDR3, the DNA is TGTGCCAGCAGCCCTGGACTAGCGGGATACGAGCAGTACTTC.